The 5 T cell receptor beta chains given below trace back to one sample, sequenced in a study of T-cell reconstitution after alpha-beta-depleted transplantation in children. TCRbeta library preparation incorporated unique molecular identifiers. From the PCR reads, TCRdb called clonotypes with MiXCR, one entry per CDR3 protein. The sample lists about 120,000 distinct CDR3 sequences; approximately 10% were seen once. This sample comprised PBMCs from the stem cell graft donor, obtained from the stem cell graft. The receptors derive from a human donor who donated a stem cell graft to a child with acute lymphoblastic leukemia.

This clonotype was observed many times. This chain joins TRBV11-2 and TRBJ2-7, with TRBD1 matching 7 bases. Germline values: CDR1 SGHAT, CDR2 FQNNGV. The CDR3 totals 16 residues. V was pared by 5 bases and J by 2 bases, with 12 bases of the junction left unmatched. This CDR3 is CASSPRRGGLPYEQYF. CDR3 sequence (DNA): TGTGCCAGCAGCCCCAGGCGAGGGGGCTTACCCTACGAGCAGTACTTC.

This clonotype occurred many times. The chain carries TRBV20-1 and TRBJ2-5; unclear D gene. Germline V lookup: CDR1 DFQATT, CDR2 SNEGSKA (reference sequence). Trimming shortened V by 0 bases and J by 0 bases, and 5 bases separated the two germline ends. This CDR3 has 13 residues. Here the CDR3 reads CSARETYQETQYF. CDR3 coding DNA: TGCAGTGCTAGAGAGACATACCAAGAGACCCAGTACTTC.

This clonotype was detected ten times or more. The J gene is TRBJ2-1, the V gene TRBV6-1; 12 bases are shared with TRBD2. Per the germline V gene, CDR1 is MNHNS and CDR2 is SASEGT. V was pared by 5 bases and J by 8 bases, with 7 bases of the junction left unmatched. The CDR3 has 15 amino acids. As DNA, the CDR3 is TGTGCCAGCAGTCTAGCGGGGGGGAGTCGCGATGAGCAGTTCTTC. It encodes CASSLAGGSRDEQFF.

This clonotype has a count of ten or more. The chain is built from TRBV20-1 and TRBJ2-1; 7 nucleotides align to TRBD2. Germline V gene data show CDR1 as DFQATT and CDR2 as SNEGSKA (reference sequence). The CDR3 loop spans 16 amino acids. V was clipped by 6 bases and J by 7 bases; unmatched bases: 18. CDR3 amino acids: CSAPVGYGGSTNEQFF. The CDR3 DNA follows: TGCAGTGCGCCGGTGGGATACGGCGGGAGTACGAATGAGCAGTTCTTC.

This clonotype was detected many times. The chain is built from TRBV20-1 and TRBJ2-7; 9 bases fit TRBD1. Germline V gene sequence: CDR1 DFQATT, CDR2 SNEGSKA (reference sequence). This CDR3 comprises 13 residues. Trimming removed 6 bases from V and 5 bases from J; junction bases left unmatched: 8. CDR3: CSAETGTGNEQYF. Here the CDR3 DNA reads TGCAGTGCCGAAACCGGGACAGGGAACGAGCAGTACTTC.